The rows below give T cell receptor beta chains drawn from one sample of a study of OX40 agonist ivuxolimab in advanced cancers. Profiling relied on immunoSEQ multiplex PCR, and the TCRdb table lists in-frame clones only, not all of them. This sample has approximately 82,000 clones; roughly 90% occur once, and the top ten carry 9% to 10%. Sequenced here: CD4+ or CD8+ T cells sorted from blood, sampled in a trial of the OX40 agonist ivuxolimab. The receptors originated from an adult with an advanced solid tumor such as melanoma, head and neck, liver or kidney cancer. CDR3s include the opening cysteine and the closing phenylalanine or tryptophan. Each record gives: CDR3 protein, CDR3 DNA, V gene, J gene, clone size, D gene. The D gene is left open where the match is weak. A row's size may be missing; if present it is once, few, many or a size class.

CDR3aa: CASSLERWEREQFF
CDR3nt: TGTGCCAGCAGCTTGGAGAGGTGGGAGAGGGAGCAGTTCTTC
v_gene: TRBV5-6
j_gene: TRBJ2-1
abundance: .
d_gene: .

CDR3aa: CASSRWEWVTDTQYF
CDR3nt: TGCGCCAGCAGCCGGTGGGAGTGGGTCACAGATACGCAGTATTTT
v_gene: TRBV4-1
j_gene: TRBJ2-3
abundance: few
d_gene: .

CDR3aa: CASTLGAGVDYGYTF
CDR3nt: TGTGCCAGCACCCTGGGGGCAGGGGTAGACTATGGCTACACCTTC
v_gene: TRBV6-6
j_gene: TRBJ1-2
abundance: .
d_gene: .

CDR3aa: CASSGSPSGEINEQFF
CDR3nt: TGTGCCAGCAGCGGGAGCCCTAGCGGGGAGATCAATGAGCAGTTCTTC
v_gene: TRBV7-2
j_gene: TRBJ2-1
abundance: .
d_gene: TRBD2

CDR3aa: CASSEGGTTQAKTQYF
CDR3nt: TGTGCCAGCAGTGAAGGAGGGACGACTCAAGCGAAGACCCAGTACTTC
v_gene: TRBV6-1
j_gene: TRBJ2-5
abundance: .
d_gene: .

CDR3aa: CASSPGQEYEQYF
CDR3nt: TGTGCCAGCAGCCCGGGACAGGAGTACGAGCAGTACTTC
v_gene: TRBV6-5
j_gene: TRBJ2-7
abundance: .
d_gene: TRBD1

CDR3aa: CASSYLGLQGTEAFF
CDR3nt: TGTGCCAGCAGTTACTTGGGCCTTCAGGGCACTGAAGCTTTCTTT
v_gene: TRBV6-6
j_gene: TRBJ1-1
abundance: .
d_gene: .

CDR3aa: CASSLSLAQLSGANVLTF
CDR3nt: TGCGCCAGCAGCTTGTCGCTAGCACAACTCTCTGGGGCCAACGTCCTGACTTTC
v_gene: TRBV5-1
j_gene: TRBJ2-6
abundance: .
d_gene: .

CDR3aa: CASSLSWDGPLPQHF
CDR3nt: TGTGCCAGCAGCTTAAGTTGGGACGGGCCATTGCCCCAGCATTTT
v_gene: TRBV7-2
j_gene: TRBJ1-5
abundance: .
d_gene: .

CDR3aa: CASSFRFQPQHF
CDR3nt: TGTGCCAGCAGCTTTCGATTCCAGCCCCAGCATTTT
v_gene: TRBV7-2
j_gene: TRBJ1-5
abundance: few
d_gene: .